This T cell receptor (beta chain) derives from a study of blood T cells in healthy people across ages. Study results and caveats: There was no known CMV status for donors, so expanded clonotype changes were possibly confounded. Unsorted PBMC material precluded a definitive naive versus antigen-experienced comparison.

Isolation recovered at least 6 million PBMCs from every sample. With regard to this clonotype: The antigen remains unidentified.

Together with a sample-barcoded 5' primer, a J-beta primer mix was included in a second PCR lasting about 7 to 12 cycles. MiXCR was run by TCRdb on the 5' RACE reads, yielding one entry per CDR3 protein. The sample records approximately 400,000 distinct CDR3 sequences, approximately 52% being singletons. The CDR3 contains 13 residues. The germline V and J ends were trimmed by 6 bases and 2 bases, with 10 bases remaining between them. Germline lookup yields CDR1 KGHSH and CDR2 LQKENI. The specimen sequenced was blood. The chain couples TRBV18 to TRBJ2-5; no clear D gene. The sequence came from a man aged 55 to 70 in good health. This CDR3 is CASSPNFQETQYF. In nucleotides, the CDR3 is TGTGCCAGCTCCCCTAACTTTCAAGAGACCCAGTACTTC. The complete variable domain, with remaining parts taken from reference TRBV18 and TRBJ2-5, reads NAGVMQNPRHLVRRRGQEARLRCSPMKGHSHVYWYRQLPEEGLKFMVYLQKENIIDESGMPKERFSAEFPKEGPSILRIQQVVRGDSAAYFCASSPNFQETQYFGPGTRLLVL.